This T cell receptor (beta chain) was recorded in a study of blood T cell repertoires in COVID-19. As for the study in general: Samples came from the United States, Italy and Spain, spanning acute and convalescent COVID-19. In each case, the material was cDNA or gDNA derived from T cells, B-cell-depleted T cells, or PBMCs.

Assay used: immunoSEQ multiplex PCR; TCRdb lists only in-frame clones, some missing. The table has about 30,000 clones, about 82% seen once. The V end lost 1 base, the J end lost 4 bases, and 13 bases lay between the germline ends. The CDR3 has 16 residues. Per the germline V gene, CDR1 is LNHNV and CDR2 is YYDKDF (reference sequence). This rearrangement joins TRBV15 to TRBJ1-4; D remains ambiguous. The sequencing input was peripheral blood. This sequence was found in a man aged 80 or over with active COVID-19. In DNA, the CDR3 is TGTGCCACCAGCAGAGCCGATGGGCTGAATAATGAAAAACTGTTTTTT. Its translation: CATSRADGLNNEKLFF.